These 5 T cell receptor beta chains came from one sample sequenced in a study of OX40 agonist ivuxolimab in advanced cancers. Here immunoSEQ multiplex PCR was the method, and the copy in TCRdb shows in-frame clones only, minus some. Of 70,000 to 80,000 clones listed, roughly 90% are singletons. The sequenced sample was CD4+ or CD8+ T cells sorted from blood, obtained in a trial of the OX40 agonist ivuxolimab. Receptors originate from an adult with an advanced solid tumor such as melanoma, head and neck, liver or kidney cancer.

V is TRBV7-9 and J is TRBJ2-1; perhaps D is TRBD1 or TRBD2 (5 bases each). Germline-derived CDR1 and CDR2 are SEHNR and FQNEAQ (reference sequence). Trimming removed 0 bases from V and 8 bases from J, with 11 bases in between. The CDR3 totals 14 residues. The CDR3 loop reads CASSLAGVVYEQFF. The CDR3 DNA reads TGTGCCAGCAGCTTAGCGGGGGTTGTCTATGAGCAGTTCTTC.

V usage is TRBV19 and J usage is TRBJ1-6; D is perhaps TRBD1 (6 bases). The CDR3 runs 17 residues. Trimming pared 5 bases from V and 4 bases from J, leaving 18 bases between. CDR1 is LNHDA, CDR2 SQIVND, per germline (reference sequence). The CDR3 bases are TGTGCCAGTAGTCCCCGGGCGGGACAAAGATATAATTCACCCCTCCACTTT. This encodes CASSPRAGQRYNSPLHF.

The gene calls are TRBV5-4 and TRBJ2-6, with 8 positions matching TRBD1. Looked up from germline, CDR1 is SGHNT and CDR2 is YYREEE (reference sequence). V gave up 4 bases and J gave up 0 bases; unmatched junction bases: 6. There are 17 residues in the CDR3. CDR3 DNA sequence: TGTGCCAGCAGCACCCGGACAGGGCTCTCTGGGGCCAACGTCCTGACTTTC. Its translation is CASSTRTGLSGANVLTF.

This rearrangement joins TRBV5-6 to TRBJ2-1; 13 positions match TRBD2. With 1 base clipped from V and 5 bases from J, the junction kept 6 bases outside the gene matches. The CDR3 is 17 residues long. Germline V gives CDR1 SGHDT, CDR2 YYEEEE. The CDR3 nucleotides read TGTGCCAGCAGCTTGTATGGACTAGCGGGAGAACACAATGAGCAGTTCTTC. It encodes CASSLYGLAGEHNEQFF.

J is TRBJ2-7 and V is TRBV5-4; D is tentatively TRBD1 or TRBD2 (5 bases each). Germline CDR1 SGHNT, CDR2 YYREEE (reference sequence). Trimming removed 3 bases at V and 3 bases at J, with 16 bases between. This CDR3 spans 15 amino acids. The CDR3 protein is CASSSQGASYYEQYF. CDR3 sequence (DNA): TGTGCCAGCAGCTCCCAGGGAGCGAGCTACTACGAGCAGTACTTC.